This T cell receptor (beta chain) appears in the sequencing data of a study of T-cell memory formation after mild COVID-19. Overall study results and limits: While clones contracting from day 15 to 85 were balanced between CD4 and CD8, later expanders leaned CD4+.

A single record per CDR3 protein comes from TCRdb applying MiXCR to the 5' RACE reads. This table has about 120,000 distinct CDR3 sequences, about 16% appearing once. The CDR3 extends over 14 amino acids. Germline values: CDR1 MNHEY, CDR2 SVGAGI. The germline V and J ends were trimmed by 5 bases and 0 bases, with 11 bases remaining between them. Worth noting for this clonotype: The antigen is not known.

J is TRBJ2-7 and V is TRBV6-5; D perhaps matches TRBD2 (6 bases). Sequencing was performed on PBMCs or a T cell subset sorted from them (not recorded which). The source is an adult woman who had mild COVID-19 (a few samples of this study predate the infection). Cell type and time point are not known. The CDR3 region has the DNA TGTGCCAGCAGTCTAGCGAGCGTCTCCTACGAGCAGTACTTC. It specifies CASSLASVSYEQYF.